Sequencing of this TCR beta chain was carried out in a study of long-term antiretroviral therapy in people with HIV (dated by TCRdb to 2022 to 2024). Broadly, across the study: The earliest samples were collected approximately a decade before the 2015 WHO recommendation for immediate ART, a period when ART was typically delayed until CD4 counts fell. Whether ART initiation and durable HIV suppression were associated with changes in peripheral blood TRB repertoire composition and diversity was tested in a retrospective serial study. A total of about 180 cryopreserved PBMC samples were contributed to the cohort by 30 adults with confirmed HIV infection, with samples collected serially over a mean of 6 years (range 1-12). Among the approximately 30 participants with HIV, more than ten were female. No cross-contamination during QIAcube processing was shown when test extractions of a monoclonal T-cell line were performed alongside around 30 polyclonal samples.

Summary of the overall study and its limitations: Because PBMC availability was limited, only the TCR beta chain was sequenced, with no alpha chain pairing. The repertoire was dominated across all time points by expanded TRB clones identified before ART initiation, although this dominance was seen to fluctuate and to decrease in many PLHIV after ART. A significant increase in TRB diversity was found to be associated with ART initiation, although TRB diversity was observed to remain significantly below that of transplant donor controls even after long-term ART. Inferences about post-ART repertoire changes were limited because no data were available on ART adherence, viral resistance or therapy changes. The samples span the years 2004 to 2017, and the ART regimens used may be less effective than current regimens. CDR3 length ranges in HIV repertoires were narrower than in controls, and network structure suggested an antigen-experienced repertoire with only a slight naive shift after ART. Because pre-ART samples had limited cell numbers, profiling was done on unsorted PBMC rather than on sorted CD4+ and CD8+ T cells.

Inclusion was restricted to participants for whom at least one PBMC sample before ART initiation and at least two post-ART samples were available. Every participant with HIV received treatment in the United States of America. Before DNA extraction, cryopreserved samples of roughly 0.85-10 million PBMC were thawed and washed. At the time of the earliest PBMC sample, participants with HIV were aged between roughly 20 and 54 years. PBMC samples from each participant spanned 1-4 timepoints before ART initiation and 2-8 timepoints after ART initiation, with a median of 7 samples. For every participant, serial HIV viral load, CD4+ T-cell count, ART history and demographic data were obtained. A Qiagen kit on a QIAcube was used to extract genomic DNA from unsorted PBMC, with samples processed in batches of 12. V and J are truncated by 0 bases and 1 base respectively, leaving an intervening sequence of 0 bases. CDR1 MNHNY and CDR2 SVGAGI were looked up in the germline V gene (reference sequence). The CDR3, from cysteine to phenylalanine, totals 13 residues. The retained sequence is limited to the CDR3, 39 bases, with the frame set at the first base.

Sequencing of the TRB variable region was done with the immunoSEQ hsTCRB v3.0 assay at survey level resolution. TRB sequencing targeted a depth of about 40,000-55,000 T-cell genomes per sample. TRB libraries were pooled and sequenced on an Illumina MiSeq using a v3 150-cycle kit. The source study handled its data this way. Repertoire analysis was performed in R inside a reproducible Nextflow workflow that covered QC, data transformation and analysis. Custom analyses were implemented in LymphoSeq2, an R package for AIRR-Seq data exploration. A few samples that produced fewer than 5000 total TRB sequences were removed, so some 180 HIV repertoires were analyzed. Of the roughly 190 retained HIV repertoires, almost 60 were collected before and roughly 130 after ART initiation. Repertoires were downsampled to 5000 TRB nucleotide sequences, and summary statistics were averaged over 100 downsampling iterations. TRB sequences were retained for analysis only if CDR3 regions of at least seven amino acids were present. Two measures captured diversity: a Shannon entropy-derived clonality score and the Gini coefficient. Repertoire networks linked the top 5000 CDR3 amino acid sequences whenever two sequences differed by an edit distance of one. GLIPH2 predicted antigen specificity groups and MHC restriction for TRB CDR3 amino acid sequences. Known CMV, EBV, HIV or tissue antigen associations were flagged by matching CDR3 amino acid sequences against VDJdb and McPAS-TCR. Pre-ART, post-ART and control groups were compared with Wilcoxon signed-rank tests and Holm-Bonferroni correction. The table comes from immuneACCESS by way of TCRdb, which keeps in-frame sequences with V and J called. Part of the clones is missing from these tables; in studies checked, under half for an unresolved V gene and the rest for unknown reasons. The DNA was the basis for D and trimming; V, J and clone size are from that table. The sample data list about 25,000 clones, and roughly three quarters of these were observed just once. Together, the top ten hold approximately 10% of the sample.

Comment on this clone: Its recognized antigen is unknown. Within one base of it there is no much larger clone, and no base qualities were kept.

The input for sequencing was unsorted PBMCs, taken 2.1 years after starting antiretroviral therapy. The source of this sequence is a man aged 25 to 40 with HIV. This chain joins TRBV6-6 to TRBJ2-2, with the D gene call left open. CDR3 reads: CASSYSNTGELFF. The base sequence is TGTGCCAGCAGTTACTCGAACACCGGGGAGCTGTTTTTT.